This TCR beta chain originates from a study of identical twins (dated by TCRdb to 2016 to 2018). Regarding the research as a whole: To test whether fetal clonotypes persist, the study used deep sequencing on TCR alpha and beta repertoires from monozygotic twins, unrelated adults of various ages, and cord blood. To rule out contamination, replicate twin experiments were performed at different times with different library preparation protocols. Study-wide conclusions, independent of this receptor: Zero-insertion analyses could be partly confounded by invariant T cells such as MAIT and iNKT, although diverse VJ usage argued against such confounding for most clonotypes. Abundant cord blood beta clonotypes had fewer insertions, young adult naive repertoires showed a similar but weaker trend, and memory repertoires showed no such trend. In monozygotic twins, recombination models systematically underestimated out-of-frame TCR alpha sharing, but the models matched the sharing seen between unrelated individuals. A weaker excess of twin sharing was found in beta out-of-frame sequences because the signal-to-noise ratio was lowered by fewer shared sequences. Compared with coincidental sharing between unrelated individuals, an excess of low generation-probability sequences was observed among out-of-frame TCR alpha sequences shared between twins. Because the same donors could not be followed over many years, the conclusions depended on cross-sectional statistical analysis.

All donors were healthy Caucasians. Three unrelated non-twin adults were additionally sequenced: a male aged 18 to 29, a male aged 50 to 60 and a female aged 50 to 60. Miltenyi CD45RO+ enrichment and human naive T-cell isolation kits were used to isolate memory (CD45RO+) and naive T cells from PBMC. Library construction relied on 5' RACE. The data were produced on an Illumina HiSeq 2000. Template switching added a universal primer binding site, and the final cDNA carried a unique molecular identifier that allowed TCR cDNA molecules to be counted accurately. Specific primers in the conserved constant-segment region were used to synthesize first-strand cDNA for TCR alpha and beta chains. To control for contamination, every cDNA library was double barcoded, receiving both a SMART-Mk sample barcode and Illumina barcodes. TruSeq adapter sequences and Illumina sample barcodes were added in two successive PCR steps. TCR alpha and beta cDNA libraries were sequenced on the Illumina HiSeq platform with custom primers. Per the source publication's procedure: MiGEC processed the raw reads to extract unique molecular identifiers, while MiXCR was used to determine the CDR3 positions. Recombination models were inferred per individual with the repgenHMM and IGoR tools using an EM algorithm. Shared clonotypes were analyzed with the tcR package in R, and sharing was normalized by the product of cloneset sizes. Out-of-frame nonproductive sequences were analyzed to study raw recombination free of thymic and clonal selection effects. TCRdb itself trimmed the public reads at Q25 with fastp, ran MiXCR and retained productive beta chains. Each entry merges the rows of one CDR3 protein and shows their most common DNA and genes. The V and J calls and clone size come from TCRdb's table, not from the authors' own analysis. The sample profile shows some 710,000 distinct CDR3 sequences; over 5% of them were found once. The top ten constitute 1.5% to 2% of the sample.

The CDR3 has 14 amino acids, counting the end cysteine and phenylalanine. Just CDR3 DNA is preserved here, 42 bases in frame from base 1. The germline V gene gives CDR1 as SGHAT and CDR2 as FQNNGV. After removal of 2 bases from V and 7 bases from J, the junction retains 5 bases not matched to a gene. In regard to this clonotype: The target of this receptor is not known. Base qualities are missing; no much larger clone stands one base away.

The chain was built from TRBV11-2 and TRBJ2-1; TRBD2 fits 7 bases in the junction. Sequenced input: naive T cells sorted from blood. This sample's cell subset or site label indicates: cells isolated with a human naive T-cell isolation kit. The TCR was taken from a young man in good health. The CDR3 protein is CASSLSGIGNEQFF. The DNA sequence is TGTGCCAGCAGCTTAAGCGGGATCGGGAATGAGCAGTTCTTC.